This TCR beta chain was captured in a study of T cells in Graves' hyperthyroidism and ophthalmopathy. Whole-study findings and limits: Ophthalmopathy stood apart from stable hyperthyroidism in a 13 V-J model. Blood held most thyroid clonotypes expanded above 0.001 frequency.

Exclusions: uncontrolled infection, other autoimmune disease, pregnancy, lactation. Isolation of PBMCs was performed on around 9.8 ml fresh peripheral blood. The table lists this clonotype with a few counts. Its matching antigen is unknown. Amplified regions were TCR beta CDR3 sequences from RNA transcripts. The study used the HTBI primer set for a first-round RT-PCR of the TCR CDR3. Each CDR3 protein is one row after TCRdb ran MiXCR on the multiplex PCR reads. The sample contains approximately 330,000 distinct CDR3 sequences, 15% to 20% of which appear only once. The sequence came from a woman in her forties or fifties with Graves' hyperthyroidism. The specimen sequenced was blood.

CDR3 DNA sequence: TGCAGCGTTGAGGGACTAGCGGGAGGTAATGAGCAGTTCTTC. It is translated as CSVEGLAGGNEQFF. The gene calls are TRBV29-1 and TRBJ2-1; 15 bases match TRBD2. Germline V gene data show CDR1 as SQVTM and CDR2 as ANQGSEA. Trimming took 3 bases from V and 7 from J; bases not matched to a gene: 1. This CDR3 is built from 14 residues.